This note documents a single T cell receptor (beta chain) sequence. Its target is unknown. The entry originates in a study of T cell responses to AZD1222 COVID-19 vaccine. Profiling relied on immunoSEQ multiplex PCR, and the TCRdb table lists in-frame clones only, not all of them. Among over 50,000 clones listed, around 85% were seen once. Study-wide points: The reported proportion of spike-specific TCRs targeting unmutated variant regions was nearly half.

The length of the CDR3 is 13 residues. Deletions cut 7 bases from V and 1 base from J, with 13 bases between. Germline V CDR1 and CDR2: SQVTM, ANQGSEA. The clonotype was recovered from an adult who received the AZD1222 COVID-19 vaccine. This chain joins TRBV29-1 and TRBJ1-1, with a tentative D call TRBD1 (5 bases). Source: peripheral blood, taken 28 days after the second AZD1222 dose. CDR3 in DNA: TGCAGCGCCCTGGGGACGGAGAACACTGAAGCTTTCTTT. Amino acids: CSALGTENTEAFF.